The 32 T cell receptor beta chains listed next were all sequenced from one sample in a study of technical replicates of blood from a handful of donors. Assay used: immunoSEQ multiplex PCR; TCRdb lists only in-frame clones, some missing. This sample yields about 97,000 clones, of which about 95% are seen a single time; about 0.35% belongs to the top ten. The sequencing sample was made of T cells isolated from PBMCs. All receptors come from a human donor in good health.

This CDR3 reads CAISRENTEAFF. CDR3 sequence (DNA): TGTGCCATCAGCCGGGAGAACACTGAAGCTTTCTTT. The chain carries TRBV10-3 and TRBJ1-1; D call uncertain. The V and J ends lost 6 bases and 1 base respectively, with 6 bases between them. This CDR3 region has 12 residues. CDR1 and CDR2 (germline): ENHRY, SYGVKD.

This chain links TRBV6-4 with TRBJ2-1; 8 positions agree with TRBD1. From germline, CDR1 is MRHNA and CDR2 SNTAGT. The trim removed 6 bases at V and 8 bases at J, leaving 9 bases unmatched. The CDR3 has 14 residues. The CDR3 loop is CASRYDRGWDEQFF. The CDR3 DNA sequence: TGTGCCAGCAGGTACGACAGGGGCTGGGATGAGCAGTTCTTC.

The chain uses TRBV2 and TRBJ2-1; D possibly corresponds to TRBD2 (6 bases). V lost 8 bases and J 8 bases, leaving 19 bases between the germline ends. Germline lookup yields CDR1 SNHLY and CDR2 FYNNEI. This CDR3 has 14 residues. The CDR3 here is CASLGTGRGDEQFF. The CDR3 bases are TGTGCCAGCCTCGGGACTGGGCGTGGGGATGAGCAGTTCTTC.

The CDR3 here is CASSVTGKTYYGYTF. The CDR3, as DNA: TGTGCCAGCAGTGTAACAGGAAAAACATACTATGGCTACACCTTC. The chain joins TRBV6-1 to TRBJ1-2; a weak D match, TRBD1 (5 bases). CDR3 length: 15 residues. Trimming removed 4 bases at V and 3 bases at J, with 15 bases between. Germline CDR1 MNHNS, CDR2 SASEGT.

The rearrangement uses TRBV4-1 and TRBJ2-3; 12 positions agree with TRBD2. Germline CDR1 is MGHRA and CDR2 is YSYEKL. CDR3 length equals 15 residues. Trimming removed 6 bases from V and 5 bases from J; junction bases left unmatched: 6. CDR3 sequence: CASSRTSGDKDTQYF. The CDR3 coding sequence is TGCGCCAGCAGTAGGACTAGCGGGGATAAAGATACGCAGTATTTT.

The gene calls are TRBV7-2 and TRBJ2-7; D is perhaps TRBD2 (5 bases). Germline CDR1 is SGHTA and CDR2 is FQGNSA. Trimming removed 6 bases at V and 2 bases at J, with 17 bases between. The CDR3 loop spans 15 amino acids. This CDR3 reads CASSLRSGFTYEQYF. The CDR3 nucleotides are TGTGCCAGCAGTCTACGAAGCGGCTTTACCTACGAGCAGTACTTC.

This clone showed up just once. The chain uses TRBV18 and TRBJ2-7; D call uncertain. This CDR3 contains 14 residues. Germline values: CDR1 KGHSH, CDR2 LQKENI. The V end was cut by 3 bases, the J end by 3 bases, with 12 bases between. The CDR3 DNA reads TGTGCCAGCTCACCTTACAGTTCTGACTACGAGCAGTACTTC. As protein: CASSPYSSDYEQYF.

This chain uses TRBV30 with TRBJ2-3; TRBD2 agrees at 7 bases. Per the germline V gene, CDR1 is GTSNPN and CDR2 is SVGIG (reference sequence). With 3 bases clipped from V and 1 base from J, the junction kept 7 bases outside the gene matches. The CDR3 sequence is 15 residues long. For the CDR3, the DNA is TGTGCCTGGAGAGCACTAGCGTTCCGCACAGATACGCAGTATTTT. This codes for CAWRALAFRTDTQYF.

The chain employs TRBV28 and TRBJ2-3; TRBD1 agrees at 9 bases. The CDR3 spans 16 residues. After removal of 6 bases from V and 2 bases from J, the junction contained 9 bases not matched to a gene. Germline lookup yields CDR1 MDHEN and CDR2 SYDVKM. The CDR3 sequence is CASRGGTGWFTDTQYF. The DNA of the CDR3 is TGTGCCAGCAGGGGAGGGACAGGGTGGTTCACAGATACGCAGTATTTT.

The chain carries TRBV27 and TRBJ2-7, with 8 positions matching TRBD2. The CDR3 has 14 amino acids. From germline, CDR1 is MNHEY and CDR2 SMNVEV (reference sequence). Trimming took 8 bases from V and 2 from J; bases not matched to a gene: 8. This chain's CDR3 is CASSKTSVPYEQYF. CDR3 coding DNA: TGTGCCAGCTCCAAGACTAGCGTACCCTACGAGCAGTACTTC.

J is TRBJ1-2 and V is TRBV27; D is perhaps TRBD1 (5 bases). The CDR3 is 15 residues long. The germline V gene encodes CDR1 MNHEY and CDR2 SMNVEV (reference sequence). Between the trimmed V and J ends, which lost 5 bases and 10 bases, there was a span of 23 bases. This CDR3 reads CASSHPRGLNTDYTF. The CDR3 DNA reads as TGTGCCAGCAGTCACCCAAGGGGACTTAATACTGACTACACCTTC.

The chain carries TRBV2 and TRBJ2-5; a weak D match, TRBD1 (6 bases). Germline V gene sequence: CDR1 SNHLY, CDR2 FYNNEI. There are 12 residues in the CDR3. Trimming removed 9 bases from V and 4 bases from J, with 12 bases in between. CDR3 DNA sequence: TGTGCCAGTTGGTACAGGGCAGAGACCCAGTACTTC. Its translation: CASWYRAETQYF.

The V and J genes are TRBV18 and TRBJ2-5; possible D gene TRBD2, 6 bases. CDR1 and CDR2 (germline): KGHSH, LQKENI. V lost 6 bases and J 5 bases, leaving 10 bases between the germline ends. The CDR3 runs 12 residues. The CDR3 loop is CASSWGEETQYF. The DNA of the CDR3 is TGTGCCAGCTCCTGGGGGGAGGAGACCCAGTACTTC. Full variable domain (missing parts from reference TRBV18 and TRBJ2-5): NAGVMQNPRHLVRRRGQEARLRCSPMKGHSHVYWYRQLPEEGLKFMVYLQKENIIDESGMPKERFSAEFPKEGPSILRIQQVVRGDSAAYFCASSWGEETQYFGPGTRLLVL.

The V call is TRBV27, the J call TRBJ1-1; 10 bases match TRBD1. CDR3 size: 17 residues. V was pared by 4 bases and J by 7 bases, with 15 bases of the junction left unmatched. In germline, CDR1 is MNHEY, CDR2 SMNVEV (reference sequence). The CDR3 sequence: CASSSTPGTGDRIEAFF. The CDR3 DNA is TGTGCCAGCAGTTCAACCCCCGGGACAGGGGACCGGATTGAAGCTTTCTTT.

The chain combines TRBV19 with TRBJ1-5; TRBD1 agrees at 7 bases. The CDR3 extends over 17 amino acids. Trimming cost V 7 bases and J 1 base; bases outside gene matches: 13. The germline CDR1 and CDR2 sequences are LNHDA and SQIVND (reference sequence). The chain's CDR3 is CASTPRAGQWSNQPQHF. DNA of the CDR3: TGTGCCAGTACCCCTAGGGCGGGACAGTGGAGCAATCAGCCCCAGCATTTT.

V and J are TRBV6-6 and TRBJ2-1, with D possibly TRBD2 on 5 matching bases. V lost 2 bases and J 7 bases, leaving 12 bases between the germline ends. Germline values: CDR1 MNHNY, CDR2 SVGAGI (reference sequence). This CDR3 is 14 amino acids long. The DNA for the CDR3 is TGTGCCAGCAGTTACCCGGACTCGTTGAATGAGCAGTTCTTC. Residues: CASSYPDSLNEQFF.

This sequence joins TRBV6-5 and TRBJ2-7; 9 bases line up with TRBD2. The germline CDR1 and CDR2 sequences are MNHEY and SVGAGI. This CDR3 spans 14 amino acids. Trimming at V came to 4 bases and at J to 3 bases, leaving 4 bases not matched to a gene. CDR3 sequence reads: CASSWASGNYEQYF. As DNA, the CDR3 is TGTGCCAGCAGTTGGGCTAGCGGGAACTACGAGCAGTACTTC.

The genes are TRBV28 and TRBJ2-7; 7 bases match TRBD1. The CDR3 loop spans 12 amino acids. Losses at the gene ends were 5 bases for V and 5 bases for J; bases not matched to a gene: 3. Germline assignment: CDR1 MDHEN and CDR2 SYDVKM. CDR3 coding DNA: TGTGCCAGCAGTGGCACAGGGGACGAGCAGTACTTC. This gives the protein CASSGTGDEQYF.

J is TRBJ2-7 and V is TRBV5-4, with a weak D call TRBD1 (6 bases). CDR1 and CDR2 (germline): SGHNT, YYREEE (reference sequence). The CDR3 extends over 14 amino acids. V lost 1 base, J lost 7 bases, and 15 bases lay in between. The CDR3 DNA reads TGTGCCAGCAGCTTGAGGTGGGACACTGGGGAGCAGTACTTC. Translating it yields CASSLRWDTGEQYF.

In this sample, this clone turned up once. V gene TRBV5-4 combines with J gene TRBJ2-1; 7 positions match TRBD1. The CDR3 runs to 15 residues. The V gene end was trimmed by 3 bases and the J gene end by 3 bases; junction bases not matched to a gene: 6. Germline V gives CDR1 SGHNT, CDR2 YYREEE (reference sequence). CDR3 loop: CASSSPGQNYNEQFF. As DNA, the CDR3 is TGTGCCAGCAGCTCCCCGGGACAGAACTACAATGAGCAGTTCTTC.

V usage is TRBV14 and J usage is TRBJ1-1; D ambiguous. The V and J ends lost 1 base and 8 bases respectively, with 8 bases between them. In germline, CDR1 is SGHDN, CDR2 FVKESK. The CDR3 consists of 12 residues. CDR3 in amino acids: CASSQGPKEAFF. The CDR3 DNA is TGTGCCAGCAGCCAAGGGCCGAAAGAAGCTTTCTTT.

The J gene is TRBJ2-2, the V gene TRBV5-1; 9 bases align to TRBD1. V shed 1 base, J shed 4 bases, and the junction held 11 bases outside the gene matches. CDR3 size: 18 residues. Germline loops: CDR1 SGHRS, CDR2 YFSETQ. The CDR3 DNA reads as TGCGCCAGCAGCTTGCGGGACAGGGCTCTTATAGGCACCGGGGAGCTGTTTTTT. As protein: CASSLRDRALIGTGELFF.

The chain recombines TRBV2 with TRBJ2-3; 8 positions agree with TRBD2. V shed 7 bases and J 6 bases; nucleotides not matched to a gene: 12. Germline assignment: CDR1 SNHLY and CDR2 FYNNEI. The CDR3 spans 15 residues. CDR3: CASNRDSGKGDTQYF. In DNA, the CDR3 is TGTGCCAGCAATCGGGATAGCGGGAAGGGGGATACGCAGTATTTT. Full variable domain (remainder filled in from reference TRBV2 and TRBJ2-3): EPEVTQTPSHQVTQMGQEVILRCVPISNHLYFYWYRQILGQKVEFLVSFYNNEISEKSEIFDDQFSVERPDGSNFTLKIRSTKLEDSAMYFCASNRDSGKGDTQYFGPGTRLTVL.

This rearrangement joins TRBV10-3 to TRBJ1-5, with TRBD1 as a possible D gene (5 bases). CDR3 length: 13 amino acids. Germline assignment: CDR1 ENHRY and CDR2 SYGVKD. V was clipped by 9 bases and J by 0 bases, with 9 bases between them. CDR3 DNA sequence: TGTGCCATTCGGGGGGTTAGCAATCAGCCCCAGCATTTT. Protein sequence: CAIRGVSNQPQHF.

V and J are TRBV6-5 and TRBJ1-2, with a possible D match to TRBD1 (5 bases). The CDR3 totals 15 residues. CDR1 is MNHEY, CDR2 SVGAGI, per germline. V lost 6 bases and J lost 6, with 20 bases in between. CDR3 amino acids: CASSQGDPRGDGYTF. DNA of the CDR3: TGTGCCAGCAGCCAGGGAGACCCACGGGGGGATGGCTACACCTTC.

The chain joins TRBV6-5 to TRBJ2-7, with 9 bases matching TRBD1. The CDR3 consists of 13 residues. V gave up 2 bases and J gave up 6 bases; unmatched junction bases: 2. Germline V gene data show CDR1 as MNHEY and CDR2 as SVGAGI. The chain's CDR3 is CASSYTDRGEQYF. Here the CDR3 DNA reads TGTGCCAGCAGTTACACGGACAGGGGCGAGCAGTACTTC.

This clone showed up just once. The J gene is TRBJ2-2, the V gene TRBV19; D is ambiguous. The CDR3 is 17 amino acids. Deletions cut 4 bases from V and 3 bases from J, with 18 bases between. CDR1 is LNHDA, CDR2 SQIVND, per germline (reference sequence). CDR3 residues: CASSTSSPGWDTGELFF. CDR3 coding DNA: TGTGCCAGTAGTACATCCTCCCCGGGTTGGGACACCGGGGAGCTGTTTTTT.

V gene TRBV7-2 combines with J gene TRBJ2-5; D unclear. The germline V gene has CDR1 SGHTA and CDR2 FQGNSA. This CDR3 comprises 16 residues. V was cut by 2 bases and J by 1 base, with 14 bases left in between. This CDR3 is CASSLSAGLGQETQYF. CDR3 sequence (DNA): TGTGCCAGCAGCTTAAGCGCTGGATTAGGCCAAGAGACCCAGTACTTC.

The rearrangement joins TRBV7-9 to TRBJ2-3; a possible D gene is TRBD1 (6 bases). The CDR3 loop spans 19 amino acids. V dropped 4 bases and J dropped 3 bases, with 26 bases sitting between them. Germline V lookup: CDR1 SEHNR, CDR2 FQNEAQ (reference sequence). The CDR3 DNA follows: TGTGCCAGCAGCTATATAGGCTTACCCACAGGGTTAGAGACAGATACGCAGTATTTT. This encodes CASSYIGLPTGLETDTQYF.

V gene TRBV7-8 combines with J gene TRBJ2-7, with D perhaps TRBD2 (5 bases). The ends were cut back, 5 bases at V and 3 bases at J, with 11 bases in the middle. The germline V gene encodes CDR1 SGHVS and CDR2 FQNEAQ. The CDR3 loop spans 13 amino acids. CDR3 bases: TGTGCCAGCAGCCCAAGGACTGGCTACGAGCAGTACTTC. As protein: CASSPRTGYEQYF.

This chain joins TRBV6-6 and TRBJ1-2; TRBD1 agrees at 8 bases. The CDR3 consists of 15 residues. Germline loops: CDR1 MNHNY, CDR2 SVGAGI (reference sequence). V lost 1 base, J lost 6 bases, and 7 bases stayed unmatched. The CDR3 sequence: CASSYLIPGGHGYTF. The CDR3 nucleotides read TGTGCCAGCAGTTACTTAATCCCAGGGGGCCATGGCTACACCTTC.

This clone was observed once. The V and J genes are TRBV9 and TRBJ2-7; 7 nucleotides line up with TRBD2. In germline, CDR1 is SGDLS, CDR2 YYNGEE. The CDR3 loop spans 13 amino acids. V was clipped by 3 bases and J by 2 bases; unmatched bases: 2. CDR3 nucleotides: TGTGCCAGCAGCGGGGGACTAACCTACGAGCAGTACTTC. Protein sequence: CASSGGLTYEQYF.